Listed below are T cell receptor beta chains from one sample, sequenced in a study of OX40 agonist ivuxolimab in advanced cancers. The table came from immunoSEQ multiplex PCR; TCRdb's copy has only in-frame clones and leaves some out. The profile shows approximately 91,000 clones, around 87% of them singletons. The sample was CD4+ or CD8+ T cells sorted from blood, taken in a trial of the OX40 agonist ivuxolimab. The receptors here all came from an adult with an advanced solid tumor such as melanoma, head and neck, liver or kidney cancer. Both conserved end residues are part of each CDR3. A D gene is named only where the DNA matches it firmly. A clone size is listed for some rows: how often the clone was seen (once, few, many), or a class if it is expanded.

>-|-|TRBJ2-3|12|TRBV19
TGTGCCAGTAGGGGGGTCACAGATACGCAGTATTTT
CASRGVTDTQYF
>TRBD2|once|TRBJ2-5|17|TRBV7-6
TGTGCCAGCAGCTTAGCCCCCAGCGGGGGGTCTCAAGAGACCCAGTACTTC
CASSLAPSGGSQETQYF
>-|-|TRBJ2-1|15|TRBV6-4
TGTGCCAGCAGTGACAGGGCGGGTGCGTTTGATGAGCAGTTCTTC
CASSDRAGAFDEQFF
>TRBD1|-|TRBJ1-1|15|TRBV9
TGTGCCAGCACCCCCCATCTCAGGGGGCCCTCCGAAGCTTTCTTT
CASTPHLRGPSEAFF
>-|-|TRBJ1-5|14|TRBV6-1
TGTGCCAGCAGTGTGTTCGGGGTAGATCAGCCCCAGCATTTT
CASSVFGVDQPQHF
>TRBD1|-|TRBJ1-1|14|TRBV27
TGTGCCAGCAGTGGGTACAGGGGAGGAACTGAAGCTTTCTTT
CASSGYRGGTEAFF
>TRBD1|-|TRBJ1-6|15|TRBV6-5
TGTGCCAGCAGTTTTTCTACGGGACAGGCTTCACCCCTCCACTTT
CASSFSTGQASPLHF
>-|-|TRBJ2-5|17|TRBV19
TGTGCCAGTAGTATACGGGGCAGGGGGGTCCTTCGAGAGACCCAGTACTTC
CASSIRGRGVLRETQYF
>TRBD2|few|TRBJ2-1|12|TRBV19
TGTGCCAGTAGTACTAGCGGGAATGAGCAGTTCTTC
CASSTSGNEQFF
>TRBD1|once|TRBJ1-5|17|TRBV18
TGTGCCAGCTCGGGGACAGGGGGCGGTTTTGGCAATCAGCCCCAGCATTTT
CASSGTGGGFGNQPQHF
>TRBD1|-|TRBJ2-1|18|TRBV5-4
TGTGCCAGCAGCTTGGTAGGGACAGGGGAGAGAAACTACAATGAGCAGTTCTTC
CASSLVGTGERNYNEQFF
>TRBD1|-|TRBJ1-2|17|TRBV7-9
TGTGCCAGCAGTATCTTAGGGGGACAGGGCGGCAACTATGGCTACACCTTC
CASSILGGQGGNYGYTF
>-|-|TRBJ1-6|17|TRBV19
TGTGCCAGTAGCTATGTTCCGAGTCCCGCCGCTCGTTCACCCCTCCACTTT
CASSYVPSPAARSPLHF
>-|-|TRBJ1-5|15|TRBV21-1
TGTGCCAGCAGCAAAGGGAGGAGGGGCCGAGGGCCCCAGCATTTT
CASSKGRRGRGPQHF
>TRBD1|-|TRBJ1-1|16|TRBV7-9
TGTGCCAGCAGCTTAGCGCTATCCAGGGGGGACACTGAAGCTTTCTTT
CASSLALSRGDTEAFF
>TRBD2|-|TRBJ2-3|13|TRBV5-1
TGCGCCAGCAGCCGGGGGGGCACAGATACGCAGTATTTT
CASSRGGTDTQYF
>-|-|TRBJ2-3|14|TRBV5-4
TGTGCCAGCAGCCCCGGGGTCACGGCAGATACGCAGTATTTT
CASSPGVTADTQYF
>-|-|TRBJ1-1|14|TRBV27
TGTGCCAGCAGTTTAAGTTACAGGAACACTGAAGCTTTCTTT
CASSLSYRNTEAFF
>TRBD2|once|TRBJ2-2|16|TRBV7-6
TGTGCCAGCAGCGGGCCTAGCGGGGGGGCCATCGGGGAGCTGTTTTTT
CASSGPSGGAIGELFF
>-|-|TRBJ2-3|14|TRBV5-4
TGTGCCAGCAGCGTGGGCGGGGACACAGATACGCAGTATTTT
CASSVGGDTDTQYF
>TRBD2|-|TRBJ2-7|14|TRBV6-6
TGTGCCAGCAGTTTATCGGGACTAGCCTACGAGCAGTACTTC
CASSLSGLAYEQYF
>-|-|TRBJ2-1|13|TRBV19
TGTGCCAGTAGTACTCCTCAGGGCAATGAGCAGTTCTTC
CASSTPQGNEQFF
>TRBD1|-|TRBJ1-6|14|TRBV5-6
TGTGCCAGCAGCTACCGGGACAGAAATTCACCCCTCCACTTT
CASSYRDRNSPLHF
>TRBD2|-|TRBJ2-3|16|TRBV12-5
TGTGCTAGTGGTTTTGGACCGGGGGGGGGCACAGATACGCAGTATTTT
CASGFGPGGGTDTQYF
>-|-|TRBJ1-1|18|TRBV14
TGTGCCAGCAGCCAAGATGGACAAGGGGCGATAATGAACACTGAAGCTTTCTTT
CASSQDGQGAIMNTEAFF
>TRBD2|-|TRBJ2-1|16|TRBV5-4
TGTGCCAGCAGCCTGCCCCTAGCGGGGGGATACAATGAGCAGTTCTTC
CASSLPLAGGYNEQFF
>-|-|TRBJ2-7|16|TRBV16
TGTGCCAGCAGCCAACAAAGACTAGGCGGTCCCTACGAGCAGTACTTC
CASSQQRLGGPYEQYF
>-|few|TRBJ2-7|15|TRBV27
TGTGCCAGCAGTCCCCGGGCAGGGGGAGGGTACGAGCAGTACTTC
CASSPRAGGGYEQYF
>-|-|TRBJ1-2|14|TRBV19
TGTGCCAGTAGAAGTAGGGGATTGGTCTATGGCTACACCTTC
CASRSRGLVYGYTF
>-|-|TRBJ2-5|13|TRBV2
TGTGCCAGCTCACCCAGGCTGGTAGAGACCCAGTACTTC
CASSPRLVETQYF
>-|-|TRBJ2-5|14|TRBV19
TGTGCCAGTAGCGCTTATCGGAGGGGAGAGACCCAGTACTTC
CASSAYRRGETQYF
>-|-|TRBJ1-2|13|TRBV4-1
TGCGCCAGCAGCCAGGGATTCAATTCCGGCTACACCTTC
CASSQGFNSGYTF
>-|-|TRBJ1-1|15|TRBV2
TGTGCCAGCAGTGAACACGGGTCCTCGAACACTGAAGCTTTCTTT
CASSEHGSSNTEAFF
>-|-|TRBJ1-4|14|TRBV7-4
TGTGCCAGCAGCCCCGTAACAGGGAGAGAAAAACTGTTTTTT
CASSPVTGREKLFF
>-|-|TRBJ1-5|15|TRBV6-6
TGTGCCAGCAGTTACACCGACGGGAGCAATCAGCCCCAGCATTTT
CASSYTDGSNQPQHF
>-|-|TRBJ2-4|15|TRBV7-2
TGTGCCAGCAGCAGATCCAGCGGGCGCAAAAACATTCAGTACTTC
CASSRSSGRKNIQYF
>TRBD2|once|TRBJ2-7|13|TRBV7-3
TGTGCCAGCAGCGCTAGCGGGGGGTACGAGCAGTACTTC
CASSASGGYEQYF
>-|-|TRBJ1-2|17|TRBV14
TGTGCCAGCAGCCAAGATACCCTGCAGGCACGCCCAATTGGCTACACCTTC
CASSQDTLQARPIGYTF
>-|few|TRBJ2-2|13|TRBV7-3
TGTGCCAGCAGCCGCTCTGAGACCGGGGAGCTGTTTTTT
CASSRSETGELFF
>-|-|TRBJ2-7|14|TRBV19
TGTGCCAGTAGTGACCCGCGGGACAGCTACGAGCAGTACTTC
CASSDPRDSYEQYF
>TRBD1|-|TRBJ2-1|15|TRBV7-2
TGTGCCAGCAGCTTAGGTGGACAGGCCTACAATGAGCAGTTCTTC
CASSLGGQAYNEQFF
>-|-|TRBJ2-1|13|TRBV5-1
TGCGCCAGCAGCTTGGCCGGGAACAATGAGCAGTTCTTC
CASSLAGNNEQFF
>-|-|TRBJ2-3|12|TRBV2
TGTGCCAGCAGCCCAGCTGGGGATACGCAGTATTTT
CASSPAGDTQYF
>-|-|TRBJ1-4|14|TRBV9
TGTGCCAGCAGCGCAACCGGGACTACTCAAAAACTGTTTTTT
CASSATGTTQKLFF
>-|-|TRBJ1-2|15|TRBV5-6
TGTGCCAGCAGCTACAGGGCGGGAGCTAACTATGGCTACACCTTC
CASSYRAGANYGYTF
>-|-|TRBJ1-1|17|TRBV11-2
TGTGCCAGCAGCTTAGGTCCCCTGAGCCTGGGGAACACTGAAGCTTTCTTT
CASSLGPLSLGNTEAFF
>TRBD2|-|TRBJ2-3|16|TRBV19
TGTGCCAGTAGTAGACAAGGGCGGGGGGGCACAGATACGCAGTATTTT
CASSRQGRGGTDTQYF
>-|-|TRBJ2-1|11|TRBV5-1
TGCGCCAGCAGCTTGGAGGCGGCTAGAGTCTTC
CASSLEAARVF
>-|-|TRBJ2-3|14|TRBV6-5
TGTGCCAGCAGTTACTGGGGGGGCTCTGATACGCAGTATTTT
CASSYWGGSDTQYF